Each of the 26 T cell receptor beta chains below was sequenced from the same sample in a study of shared clonotypes between healthy human individuals. Sequenced by immunoSEQ multiplex PCR; TCRdb stores in-frame clones only, minus some. The top ten hold approximately 0.13% of the sample, which has 2 million to 2.5 million clones, around 95% seen once. The sample comprised naive CD4+ T cells sorted from blood. Subset denoted: CD45RA+ positively selected. The receptors come from a man between 18 and 35 years old in good health.

The chain employs TRBV18 and TRBJ2-7; TRBD1 agrees at 10 bases. The trim removed 4 bases at V and 6 bases at J, leaving 12 bases unmatched. Looked up from germline, CDR1 is KGHSH and CDR2 is LQKENI. The CDR3 totals 16 residues. Here the CDR3 reads CASSRNPGQGTGEQYF. DNA of the CDR3: TGTGCCAGCTCACGAAACCCGGGACAGGGGACAGGCGAGCAGTACTTC.

This clone was recorded only once. CDR3 sequence (DNA): TGTGCCAGTATGGACAGGGGGAACTATGGCTACACCTTC. Protein: CASMDRGNYGYTF. The J gene is TRBJ1-2, the V gene TRBV2, with 10 bases aligning to TRBD1. Unmatched junction bases numbered 3, after V lost 9 bases and J lost 2 bases. Germline V CDR1 and CDR2: SNHLY, FYNNEI. This CDR3 is built from 13 residues.

Turning to this clone: Distinct nucleotide sequences in the sample also encode this CDR3. The chain employs TRBV10-3 and TRBJ2-5; D not resolved. The V end was cut by 4 bases, the J end by 2 bases, with 8 bases between. Per the germline V gene, CDR1 is ENHRY and CDR2 is SYGVKD. The CDR3 has 13 amino acids. The CDR3 bases are TGTGCCATCAGTGCATCAGGTCAAGAGACCCAGTACTTC. Protein sequence: CAISASGQETQYF.

This chain links TRBV19 with TRBJ2-5; 9 bases fit TRBD1. This CDR3 spans 18 amino acids. V was clipped by 4 bases and J by 3 bases; unmatched bases: 15. The germline CDR1 and CDR2 sequences are LNHDA and SQIVND (reference sequence). DNA for the CDR3: TGTGCCAGTAGTACGGACCCCCGGACAGGGGTTACGAAAGAGACCCAGTACTTC. As protein: CASSTDPRTGVTKETQYF.

The chain recombines TRBV27 with TRBJ2-3, with D maybe TRBD2 (6 bases). V was pared by 3 bases and J by 5 bases, with 21 bases between. The CDR3 has 17 amino acids. CDR1 and CDR2 from the germline V gene are MNHEY and SMNVEV (reference sequence). DNA for the CDR3: TGTGCCAGCAGTTTCGGGGCTGGGGCGGGATCTCAAGATACGCAGTATTTT. This gives the protein CASSFGAGAGSQDTQYF.

This chain joins TRBV25-1 and TRBJ1-1, with D uncertain. CDR1 is MGHDK, CDR2 SYGVNS, per germline. The CDR3 loop spans 13 amino acids. Trimming shortened V by 9 bases and J by 3 bases, and 14 bases separated the two germline ends. The CDR3 DNA reads TGTGCCAGTAGAGGGTGGGATCACACTGAAGCTTTCTTT. The encoded protein is CASRGWDHTEAFF.

The chain links TRBV28 to TRBJ2-7, with D uncertain. The CDR3 is 11 residues long. The ends were cut back, 5 bases at V and 3 bases at J, with 5 bases in the middle. Germline CDR1 and CDR2: MDHEN and SYDVKM. The CDR3 bases are TGTGCCAGCAGTCGGGTCTACGAGCAGTACTTC. Translation gives CASSRVYEQYF. Filled out from reference TRBV28 and TRBJ2-7, the complete variable domain reads DVKVTQSSRYLVKRTGEKVFLECVQDMDHENMFWYRQDPGLGLRLIYFSYDVKMKEKGDIPEGYSVSREKKERFSLILESASTNQTSMYLCASSRVYEQYFGPGTRLTVT.

This rearrangement joins TRBV6-6 to TRBJ1-5; D is possibly TRBD1 (5 bases). V dropped 8 bases and J dropped 3 bases, with 20 bases sitting between them. The CDR3 runs to 16 residues. Germline V gene data show CDR1 as MNHNY and CDR2 as SVGAGI (reference sequence). The CDR3 sequence is CASSPFGAGLNQPQHF. The CDR3 nucleotides read TGTGCCAGCTCCCCCTTCGGGGCGGGCCTCAATCAGCCCCAGCATTTT.

The chain has TRBV7-9 and TRBJ1-2; TRBD1 agrees at 9 bases. The V gene's germline CDR1 is SEHNR and CDR2 FQNEAQ (reference sequence). J was trimmed by 11 bases and V by 0 bases; bases with no gene match: 7. This CDR3 has 14 residues. CDR3 DNA: TGTGCCAGCAGCTTAGCAGGGACAGGGAATTCGTACACCTTC. It yields the protein CASSLAGTGNSYTF.

On this clone: The identical CDR3 is also encoded by other nucleotide sequences in the sample. The chain couples TRBV28 to TRBJ1-3, with D unclear. The CDR3 runs 12 residues. The ends were cut back, 6 bases at V and 4 bases at J, with 7 bases in the middle. CDR1 and CDR2 from the germline V gene are MDHEN and SYDVKM. This chain's CDR3 is CASSLQGNTIYF. CDR3 sequence (DNA): TGTGCCAGCAGCTTACAGGGAAACACCATATATTTT.

The J gene is TRBJ1-6, the V gene TRBV2; D is unclear. Germline CDR1 and CDR2: SNHLY and FYNNEI. The V end lost 6 bases, the J end lost 0 bases, and 24 bases lay between the germline ends. The CDR3 is 20 residues long. The CDR3 bases are TGTGCCAGCAGGCAAGACATCCCCATTGGCGCAAGCTCCTATAATTCACCCCTCCACTTT. Protein sequence: CASRQDIPIGASSYNSPLHF.

In its sample, this clone was seen once. The J gene is TRBJ2-7, the V gene TRBV5-1, with TRBD1 identical over 7 bases. After removal of 5 bases from V and 1 base from J, the junction contained 12 bases not matched to a gene. This CDR3 has 16 amino acids. The germline CDR1 and CDR2 sequences are SGHRS and YFSETQ. The CDR3 region is CASRDTPGTESYEQYF. CDR3 DNA: TGCGCCAGCAGAGACACCCCCGGGACAGAGTCCTACGAGCAGTACTTC.

Of note for this clone: The same CDR3 arises from other DNA sequences in this sample as well. V usage is TRBV27 and J usage is TRBJ1-6; 7 bases are shared with TRBD1. V lost 5 bases, J lost 7 bases, and 5 bases stayed unmatched. Germline assignment: CDR1 MNHEY and CDR2 SMNVEV (reference sequence). This CDR3 is 14 amino acids long. The DNA for the CDR3 is TGTGCCAGCAGTCCAGACAGGGTGAATTCACCCCTCCACTTT. It encodes CASSPDRVNSPLHF.

The CDR3 region has the DNA TGTGCCAGCAGCGTAGAGCCACAGCCCCCTTACACAGATACGCAGTATTTT. Translated, it gives CASSVEPQPPYTDTQYF. The gene calls are TRBV9 and TRBJ2-3; D is ambiguous. V dropped 0 bases and J dropped 2 bases, with 16 bases sitting between them. Looked up from germline, CDR1 is SGDLS and CDR2 is YYNGEE. The CDR3 contains 17 residues.

J is TRBJ2-6 and V is TRBV7-9; 7 bases match TRBD1. This CDR3 is 13 amino acids long. CDR1 is SEHNR and CDR2 is FQNEAQ in the germline V gene (reference sequence). J gave up 3 bases and V 8 bases, and 1 base lay outside the gene matches. The CDR3 coding sequence is TGTGCCAGCGACAGGGATGGGGCCAACGTCCTGACTTTC. Its protein is CASDRDGANVLTF.

This chain uses TRBV5-1 with TRBJ2-4; possible D gene TRBD1, 5 bases. The CDR3 is 14 amino acids. V dropped 4 bases and J dropped 2 bases, with 10 bases sitting between them. Germline lookup yields CDR1 SGHRS and CDR2 YFSETQ. Here the CDR3 reads CASSTQGSKNIQYF. The CDR3 nucleotides read TGCGCCAGCAGCACGCAGGGTTCCAAAAACATTCAGTACTTC.

V gene TRBV6-5 combines with J gene TRBJ2-1, with D possibly matching TRBD1 (6 bases). Germline assignment: CDR1 MNHEY and CDR2 SVGAGI. Trimming stripped 4 bases from V and 8 bases from J, with 12 bases between. The CDR3 loop spans 13 amino acids. The CDR3 DNA is TGTGCCAGCAGTTCCACAGGGAACCATGAGCAGTTCTTC. Amino acids: CASSSTGNHEQFF.

The chain links TRBV5-4 to TRBJ2-3; 8 bases agree with TRBD2. V gave up 4 bases and J gave up 0 bases; unmatched junction bases: 13. The CDR3 is 18 residues long. The germline CDR1 and CDR2 sequences are SGHNT and YYREEE (reference sequence). The CDR3 is CASSGTSGVLPSTDTQYF. CDR3 nucleotide sequence: TGTGCCAGCAGCGGTACTAGCGGAGTCTTGCCTAGCACAGATACGCAGTATTTT.

The V and J genes are TRBV9 and TRBJ2-2; 8 bases fit TRBD2. CDR1 is SGDLS and CDR2 is YYNGEE in the germline V gene. The CDR3 consists of 17 residues. V was clipped by 3 bases and J by 5 bases; unmatched bases: 12. CDR3 nucleotide sequence: TGTGCCAGCAGCGGGAGAACCGGGACTAGGGAAACCGGGGAGCTGTTTTTT. It is translated as CASSGRTGTRETGELFF.

V is TRBV11-2 and J is TRBJ2-2, with D perhaps TRBD1 (6 bases). Germline CDR1 and CDR2: SGHAT and FQNNGV. This CDR3 is built from 14 residues. V lost 2 bases and J 3 bases, leaving 7 bases between the germline ends. CDR3 protein: CASSLNRDTGELFF. The CDR3 DNA is TGTGCCAGCAGCTTAAACAGGGACACCGGGGAGCTGTTTTTT.

As concerns this clone: Lacking the conserved final phenylalanine or tryptophan, this CDR3 likely reflects a read error. It is unclear where the CDR3 begins or ends on the DNA, so no DNA is shown, and the CDR3 is as TCRdb lists it. V usage is TRBV19 and J usage is TRBJ2-6; the D call of TRBD1 is as the table states it, not checked on the DNA. In germline, CDR1 is LNHDA, CDR2 SQIVND (reference sequence). The CDR3 region is 10 residues in length, termini included. This CDR3 reads CASSIAPDNP.

The chain is built from TRBV10-1 and TRBJ2-3; 8 positions agree with TRBD2. The CDR3 length is 14 residues. Trimming cost V 4 bases and J 6 bases; bases outside gene matches: 6. Germline V CDR1 and CDR2: WNHNN, SYGVQD (reference sequence). CDR3 residues: CASSGNSGEDTQYF. For the CDR3, the DNA is TGCGCCAGCAGTGGGAATAGCGGGGAGGATACGCAGTATTTT.

The V and J genes are TRBV18 and TRBJ1-5; 12 bases map to TRBD1. The CDR3 totals 17 residues. Germline CDR1 is KGHSH and CDR2 is LQKENI. The J segment lost 6 bases and the V segment lost 2 bases, leaving 8 bases of the junction unmatched. Here the CDR3 reads CASSPEIGTGGSQPQHF. As DNA, the CDR3 is TGTGCCAGCTCACCAGAGATCGGGACAGGGGGCAGTCAGCCCCAGCATTTT.

V and J are TRBV6-5 and TRBJ2-2; D perhaps matches TRBD1 (6 bases). The CDR3 has 14 residues. From germline, CDR1 is MNHEY and CDR2 SVGAGI. Trimming cost V 8 bases and J 0 bases, with 10 bases left between them. CDR3 amino acids: CASSGTTNTGELFF. The DNA of the CDR3 is TGTGCCAGCTCCGGGACAACGAACACCGGGGAGCTGTTTTTT.

This clone was seen only once. The chain uses TRBV2 and TRBJ2-5; 12 bases are a match to TRBD2. The germline V gene encodes CDR1 SNHLY and CDR2 FYNNEI. The CDR3 is 16 residues long. V lost 6 bases to trimming and J lost 1 base; unmatched junction nucleotides: 6. Written as DNA, the CDR3 is TGTGCCAGCAGGCTCGGACTAGCGGGATTCCAAGAGACCCAGTACTTC. It specifies CASRLGLAGFQETQYF.

The chain carries TRBV18 and TRBJ1-5, with TRBD1 as a possible D gene (5 bases). The germline V gene encodes CDR1 KGHSH and CDR2 LQKENI. V was shortened by 6 bases and J by 0 bases, with 12 bases between the two germline ends. The CDR3 consists of 15 residues. The DNA of the CDR3 is TGTGCCAGCTCTCGGGACGGGAATAGCAATCAGCCCCAGCATTTT. This sequence encodes CASSRDGNSNQPQHF.